This T cell receptor (beta chain) was identified during a study of T cells in Graves' hyperthyroidism and ophthalmopathy. From germline, CDR1 is MDHEN and CDR2 SYDVKM. The CDR3 has 14 residues. V was pared by 10 bases and J by 4 bases, with 17 bases between. RNA transcripts were the template for amplifying TCR beta CDR3 regions. During a first-round RT-PCR of the TCR CDR3, the HTBI primer set was used. Each CDR3 protein is one row after TCRdb ran MiXCR on the multiplex PCR reads. The sample shows hundreds of thousands of distinct CDR3 sequences, just under 20% of them seen only once. The sample taken for sequencing was blood. This receptor was identified in a man between 40 and 49 years old with Graves' ophthalmopathy. The chain combines TRBV28 with TRBJ1-5; D perhaps matches TRBD1 (5 bases). The CDR3: CATSLRERNQPQHF. CDR3 in DNA: TGTGCCACCTCACTCAGGGAGAGGAATCAGCCCCAGCATTTT.